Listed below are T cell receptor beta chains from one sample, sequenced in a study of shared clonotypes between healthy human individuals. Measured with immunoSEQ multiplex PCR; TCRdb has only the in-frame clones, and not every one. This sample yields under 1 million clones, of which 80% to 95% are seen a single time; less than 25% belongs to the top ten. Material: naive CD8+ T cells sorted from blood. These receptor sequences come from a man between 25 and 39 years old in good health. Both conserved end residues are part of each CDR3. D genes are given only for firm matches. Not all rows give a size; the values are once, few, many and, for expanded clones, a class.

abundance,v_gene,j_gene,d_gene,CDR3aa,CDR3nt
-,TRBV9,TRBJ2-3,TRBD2,CASSGQTSGSTDTQYF,TGTGCCAGCAGCGGCCAGACTAGCGGGAGCACAGATACGCAGTATTTT
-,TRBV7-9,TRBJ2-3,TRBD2,CASSTVQSGRAQVTQYF,TGTGCCAGCAGTACCGTTCAGAGCGGGAGGGCCCAGGTTACGCAGTATTTT
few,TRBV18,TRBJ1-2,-,CASSNDRRPANYGYTF,TGTGCCAGCTCAAATGACAGGAGACCAGCTAACTATGGCTACACCTTC
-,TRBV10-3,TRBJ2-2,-,CAITTEELIGELFF,TGTGCCATCACCACGGAAGAATTGATTGGGGAGCTGTTTTTT
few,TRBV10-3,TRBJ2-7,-,CAISESARPYEQYF,TGTGCCATCAGTGAGTCCGCAAGGCCCTACGAGCAGTACTTC
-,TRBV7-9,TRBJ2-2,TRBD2,CASSDMTSRELFF,TGTGCCAGCAGCGATATGACTAGCAGGGAGCTGTTTTTT
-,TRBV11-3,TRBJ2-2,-,CASSSGHPPGELFF,TGTGCCAGCAGCTCGGGACACCCTCCCGGGGAGCTGTTTTTT
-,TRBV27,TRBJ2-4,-,CASYNSKNIQYF,TGTGCCAGCTACAACAGCAAAAACATTCAGTACTTC
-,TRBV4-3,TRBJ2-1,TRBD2,CASSQEAPGLAGNEQFF,TGCGCCAGCAGCCAAGAGGCCCCGGGGCTAGCGGGAAATGAGCAGTTCTTC
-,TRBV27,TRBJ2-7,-,CASSSSRGYYEQYF,TGTGCCAGCAGTTCATCACGGGGGTACTACGAGCAGTACTTC
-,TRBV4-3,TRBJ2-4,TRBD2,CASSQDPGRGVAKNIQYF,TGCGCCAGCAGCCAAGATCCCGGCCGGGGGGTAGCCAAAAACATTCAGTACTTC
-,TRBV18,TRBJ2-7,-,CASSLQGLTYEQYF,TGTGCCAGCTCACTTCAGGGGTTAACCTACGAGCAGTACTTC
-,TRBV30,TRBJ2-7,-,CAWSLHGSYEQYF,TGTGCCTGGAGTTTGCACGGTTCCTACGAGCAGTACTTC
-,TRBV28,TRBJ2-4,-,CASSLWDISAKNIQYF,TGTGCCAGCAGTTTATGGGACATATCAGCCAAAAACATTCAGTACTTC
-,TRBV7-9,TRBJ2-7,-,CASHGQTSYEQYF,TGTGCCAGCCACGGACAGACCTCCTACGAGCAGTACTTC
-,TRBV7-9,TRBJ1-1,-,CASSLAGTAMNTEAFF,TGTGCCAGCAGCTTAGCTGGGACCGCCATGAACACTGAAGCTTTCTTT